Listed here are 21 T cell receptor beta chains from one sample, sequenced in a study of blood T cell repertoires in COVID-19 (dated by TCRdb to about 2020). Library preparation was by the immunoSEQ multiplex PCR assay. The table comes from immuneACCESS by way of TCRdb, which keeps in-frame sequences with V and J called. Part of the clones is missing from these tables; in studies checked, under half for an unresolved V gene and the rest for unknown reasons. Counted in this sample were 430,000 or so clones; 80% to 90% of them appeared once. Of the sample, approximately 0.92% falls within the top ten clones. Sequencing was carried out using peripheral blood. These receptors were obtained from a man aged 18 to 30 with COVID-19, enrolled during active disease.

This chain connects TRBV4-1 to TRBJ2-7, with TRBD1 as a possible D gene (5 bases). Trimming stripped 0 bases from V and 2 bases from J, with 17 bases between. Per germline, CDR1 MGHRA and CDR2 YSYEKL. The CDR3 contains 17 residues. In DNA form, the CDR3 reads TGCGCCAGCAGCCAAGAGCATTTCAGGACAACGCCCTACGAGCAGTACTTC. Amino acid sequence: CASSQEHFRTTPYEQYF.

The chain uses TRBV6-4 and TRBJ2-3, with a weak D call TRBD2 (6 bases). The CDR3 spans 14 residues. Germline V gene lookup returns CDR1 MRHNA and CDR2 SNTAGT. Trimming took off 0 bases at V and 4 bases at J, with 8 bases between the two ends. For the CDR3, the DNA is TGTGCCAGCAGTGACTCGACTAGTCCAGATACGCAGTATTTT. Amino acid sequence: CASSDSTSPDTQYF.

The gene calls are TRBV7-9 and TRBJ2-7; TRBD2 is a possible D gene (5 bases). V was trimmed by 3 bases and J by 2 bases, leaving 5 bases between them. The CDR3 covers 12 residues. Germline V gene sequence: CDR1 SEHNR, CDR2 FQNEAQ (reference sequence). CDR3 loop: CASSFGTYEQYF. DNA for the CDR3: TGTGCCAGCAGCTTCGGGACCTACGAGCAGTACTTC.

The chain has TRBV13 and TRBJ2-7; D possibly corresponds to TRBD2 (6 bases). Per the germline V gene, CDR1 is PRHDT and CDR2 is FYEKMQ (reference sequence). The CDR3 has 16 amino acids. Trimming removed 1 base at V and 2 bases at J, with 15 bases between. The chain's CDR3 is CASSLVGSGGTYEQYF. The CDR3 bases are TGTGCCAGCAGCTTAGTAGGTAGCGGAGGGACCTACGAGCAGTACTTC. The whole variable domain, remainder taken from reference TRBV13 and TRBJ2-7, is AAGVIQSPRHLIKEKRETATLKCYPIPRHDTVYWYQQGPGQDPQFLISFYEKMQSDKGSIPDRFSAQQFSDYHSELNMSSLELGDSALYFCASSLVGSGGTYEQYFGPGTRLTVT.

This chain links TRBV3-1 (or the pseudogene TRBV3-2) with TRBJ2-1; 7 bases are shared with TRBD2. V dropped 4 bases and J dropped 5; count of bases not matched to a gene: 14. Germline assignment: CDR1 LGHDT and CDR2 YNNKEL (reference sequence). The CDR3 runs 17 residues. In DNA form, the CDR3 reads TGTGCCAGCAGCCCTCTGTCCGGGAGGAGGTTCAACAATGAGCAGTTCTTC. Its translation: CASSPLSGRRFNNEQFF.

The CDR3 DNA follows: TGTGCCAGCTCCGACGGGGGAGCCAAAAACATTCAGTACTTC. This gives the protein CASSDGGAKNIQYF. The chain has TRBV5-4 and TRBJ2-4; D is possibly TRBD2 (6 bases). This CDR3 is built from 14 residues. Germline CDR1 SGHNT, CDR2 YYREEE (reference sequence). The V end lost 7 bases, the J end lost 0 bases, and 11 bases lay between the germline ends.

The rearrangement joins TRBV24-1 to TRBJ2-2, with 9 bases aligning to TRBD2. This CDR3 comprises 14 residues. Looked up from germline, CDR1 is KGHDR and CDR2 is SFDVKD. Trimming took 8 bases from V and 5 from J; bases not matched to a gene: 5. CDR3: CATMPSGRTGELFF. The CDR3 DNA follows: TGTGCCACCATGCCCAGCGGGAGGACCGGGGAGCTGTTTTTT.

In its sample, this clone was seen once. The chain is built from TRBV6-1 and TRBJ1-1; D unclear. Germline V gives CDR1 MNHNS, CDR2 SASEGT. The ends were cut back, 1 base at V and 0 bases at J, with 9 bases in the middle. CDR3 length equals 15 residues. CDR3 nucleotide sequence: TGTGCCAGCAGTGAAGATGGCTTTATGAACACTGAAGCTTTCTTT. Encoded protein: CASSEDGFMNTEAFF.

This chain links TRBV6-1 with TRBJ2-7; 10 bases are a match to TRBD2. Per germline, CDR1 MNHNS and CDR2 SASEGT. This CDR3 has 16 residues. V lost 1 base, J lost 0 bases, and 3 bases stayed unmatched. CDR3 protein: CASSEEASGSSYEQYF. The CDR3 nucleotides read TGTGCCAGCAGTGAAGAGGCTAGCGGGAGCTCCTACGAGCAGTACTTC.

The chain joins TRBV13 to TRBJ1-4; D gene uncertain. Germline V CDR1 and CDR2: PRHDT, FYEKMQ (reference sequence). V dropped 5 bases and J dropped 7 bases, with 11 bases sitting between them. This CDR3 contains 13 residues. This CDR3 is CASSSGVPEKLFF. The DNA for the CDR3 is TGTGCCAGCAGCAGCGGGGTTCCTGAAAAACTGTTTTTT.

CDR3 protein: CASSKRDRGSNGYTF. Written as DNA, the CDR3 is TGTGCCAGCAGCAAGAGGGACAGGGGATCCAATGGCTACACCTTC. The chain joins TRBV5-4 to TRBJ1-2, with 10 bases aligning to TRBD1. The CDR3 runs 15 residues. Losses at the gene ends were 4 bases for V and 6 bases for J; bases not matched to a gene: 9. Germline V gene sequence: CDR1 SGHNT, CDR2 YYREEE (reference sequence). The full variable domain, with the rest looked up from reference TRBV5-4 and TRBJ1-2, is ETGVTQSPTHLIKTRGQQVTLRCSSQSGHNTVSWYQQALGQGPQFIFQYYREEENGRGNFPPRFSGLQFPNYSSELNVNALELDDSALYLCASSKRDRGSNGYTFGSGTRLTVV.

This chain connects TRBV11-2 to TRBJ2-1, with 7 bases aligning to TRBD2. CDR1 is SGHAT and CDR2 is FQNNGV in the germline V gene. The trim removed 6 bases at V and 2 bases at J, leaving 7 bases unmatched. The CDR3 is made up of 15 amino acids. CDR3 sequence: CASRNWGGTYNEQFF. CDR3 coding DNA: TGTGCCAGCAGGAACTGGGGGGGAACCTACAATGAGCAGTTCTTC.

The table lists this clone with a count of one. CDR3 in amino acids: CASSQVTGHLDTGELFF. CDR3 in DNA: TGCGCCAGCAGCCAAGTCACAGGGCATTTGGACACCGGGGAGCTGTTTTTT. The chain has TRBV4-1 and TRBJ2-2, with D perhaps matching TRBD1 (6 bases). The germline V gene encodes CDR1 MGHRA and CDR2 YSYEKL. The CDR3 consists of 17 residues. V lost 1 base and J lost 3, with 15 bases in between.

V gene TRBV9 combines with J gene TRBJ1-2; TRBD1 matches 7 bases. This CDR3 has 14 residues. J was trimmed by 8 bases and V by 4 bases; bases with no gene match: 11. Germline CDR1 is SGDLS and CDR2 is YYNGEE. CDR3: CASSPTGTGAGYTF. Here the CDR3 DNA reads TGTGCCAGCAGCCCTACCGGAACAGGGGCCGGCTACACCTTC. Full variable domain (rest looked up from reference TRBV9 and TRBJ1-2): DSGVTQTPKHLITATGQRVTLRCSPRSGDLSVYWYQQSLDQGLQFLIQYYNGEERAKGNILERFSAQQFPDLHSELNLSSLELGDSALYFCASSPTGTGAGYTFGSGTRLTVV.

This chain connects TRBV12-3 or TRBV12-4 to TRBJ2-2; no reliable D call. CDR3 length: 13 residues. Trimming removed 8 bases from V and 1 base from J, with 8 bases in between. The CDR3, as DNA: TGTGCCAGCGCACAATGGAACACCGGGGAGCTGTTTTTT. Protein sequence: CASAQWNTGELFF.

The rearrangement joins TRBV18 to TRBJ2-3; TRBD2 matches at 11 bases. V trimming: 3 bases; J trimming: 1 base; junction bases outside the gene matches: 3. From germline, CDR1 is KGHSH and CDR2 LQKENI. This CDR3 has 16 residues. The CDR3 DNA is TGTGCCAGCTCACCGATGACTAGCGGGGGCACAGATACGCAGTATTTT. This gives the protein CASSPMTSGGTDTQYF.

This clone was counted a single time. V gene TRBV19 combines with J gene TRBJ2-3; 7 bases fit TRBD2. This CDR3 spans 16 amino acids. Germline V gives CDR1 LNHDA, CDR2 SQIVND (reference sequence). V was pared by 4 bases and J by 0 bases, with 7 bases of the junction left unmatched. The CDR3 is CASSKSLAESTDTQYF. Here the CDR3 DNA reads TGTGCCAGTAGTAAATCCCTAGCGGAGAGCACAGATACGCAGTATTTT.

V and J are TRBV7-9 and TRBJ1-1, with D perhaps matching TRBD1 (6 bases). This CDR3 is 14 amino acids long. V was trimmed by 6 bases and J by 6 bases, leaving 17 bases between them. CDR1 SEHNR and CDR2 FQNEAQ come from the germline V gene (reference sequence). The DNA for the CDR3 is TGTGCCAGCAGTGACAACAGGGTGGGTGCTGAAGCTTTCTTT. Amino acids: CASSDNRVGAEAFF.

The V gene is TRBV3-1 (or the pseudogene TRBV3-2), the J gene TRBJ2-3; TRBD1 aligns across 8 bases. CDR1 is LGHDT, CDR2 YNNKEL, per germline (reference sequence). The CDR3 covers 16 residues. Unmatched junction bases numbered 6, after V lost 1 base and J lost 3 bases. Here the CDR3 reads CASSQGLTGVTDTQYF. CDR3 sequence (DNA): TGTGCCAGCAGCCAAGGACTGACAGGGGTAACAGATACGCAGTATTTT.

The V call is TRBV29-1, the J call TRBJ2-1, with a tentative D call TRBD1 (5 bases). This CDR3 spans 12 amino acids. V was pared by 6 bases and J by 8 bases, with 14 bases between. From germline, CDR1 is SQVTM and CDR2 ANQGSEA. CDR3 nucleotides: TGCAGCGTCCGTCAGGGTGGCGATGAGCAGTTCTTC. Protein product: CSVRQGGDEQFF.

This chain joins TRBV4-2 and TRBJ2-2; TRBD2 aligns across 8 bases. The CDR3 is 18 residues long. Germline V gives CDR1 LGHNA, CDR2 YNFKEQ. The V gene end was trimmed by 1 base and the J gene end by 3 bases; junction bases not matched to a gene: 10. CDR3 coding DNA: TGTGCCAGCAGCCAAGGTGTCTGGCGGGAGGCGGACACCGGGGAGCTGTTTTTT. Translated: CASSQGVWREADTGELFF.